Shown below are 22 T cell receptor beta chains from a single sample sequenced in a study of T cells in Graves' hyperthyroidism and ophthalmopathy. TCR beta CDR3 sequences were amplified from RNA transcripts. The HTBI primer set was used in a first-round RT-PCR of the TCR CDR3. TCRdb reprocessed the multiplex PCR reads with MiXCR, giving one entry per CDR3 protein. The table has approximately 600,000 distinct CDR3 sequences, roughly 20% seen once. Sequenced sample: blood. The receptors here all came from a young man with Graves' ophthalmopathy.

The CDR3 DNA reads as TGCAGTGCTCTGCGGGTAACCGCTAACTATGGCTACACCTTC. Its protein is CSALRVTANYGYTF. The chain joins TRBV20-1 to TRBJ1-2, with D unclear. In germline, CDR1 is DFQATT, CDR2 SNEGSKA (reference sequence). V was pared by 5 bases and J by 0 bases, with 13 bases between. This CDR3 is 14 amino acids long.

This clonotype was counted ten times or more. The chain joins TRBV11-2 to TRBJ1-1; unclear D gene. Trimming shortened V by 1 base and J by 1 base, and 10 bases separated the two germline ends. Germline V CDR1 and CDR2: SGHAT, FQNNGV. There are 15 residues in the CDR3. The CDR3 reads CASSLVRRRNTEAFF. The CDR3 DNA reads as TGTGCCAGCAGCTTAGTGCGGCGGAGGAACACTGAAGCTTTCTTT.

The V gene is TRBV10-3, the J gene TRBJ2-2, with 7 bases aligning to TRBD2. CDR1 is ENHRY and CDR2 is SYGVKD in the germline V gene. The CDR3 has 14 residues. V lost 10 bases to trimming and J lost 4 bases; unmatched junction nucleotides: 9. CDR3 sequence (DNA): TGTGCCACCTTGGGGGGGAGCGGCACCGGGGAGCTGTTTTTT. This translates into CATLGGSGTGELFF.

The chain links TRBV9 to TRBJ2-1; 9 nucleotides agree with TRBD2. CDR3 length: 18 amino acids. V lost 4 bases to trimming and J lost 5 bases; unmatched junction nucleotides: 16. The germline CDR1 and CDR2 sequences are SGDLS and YYNGEE. The DNA of the CDR3 is TGTGCCAGCAGCCCCCACCTAGAGCGGGAGGAACCCAACAATGAGCAGTTCTTC. This encodes CASSPHLEREEPNNEQFF.

This clonotype was detected a few times. An end of the junction does not agree with germline; a read error may underlie this. The chain couples TRBV7-7 to TRBJ2-3, with TRBD1 identical over 7 bases. The CDR3 consists of 15 residues. Germline CDR1 is SSHAT and CDR2 is FNYEAQ (reference sequence). The CDR3 protein is CASSPTGVLTDTQYF. In DNA form, the CDR3 reads TGTGCTAGCAGCCCTACAGGGGTCCTCACAGATACGCAGTATTTT. The whole variable domain, filled in from reference TRBV7-7 and TRBJ2-3, reads GAGVSQSPRYKVTKRGQDVTLRCDPISSHATLYWYQQALGQGPEFLTYFNYEAQPDKSGLPSDRFSAERPEGSISTLTIQRTEQRDSAMYRCASSPTGVLTDTQYFGPGTRLTVL.

This clonotype was seen at least ten times. This sequence joins TRBV3-1 and TRBJ2-2; the D gene is possibly TRBD2 (5 bases). This CDR3 region has 14 residues. The V end lost 1 base, the J end lost 5 bases, and 8 bases lay between the germline ends. CDR1 is LGHDT and CDR2 is YNNKEL in the germline V gene (reference sequence). The CDR3 DNA follows: TGTGCCAGCAGCCAAGCTGGAGGAACCGGGGAGCTGTTTTTT. Translation gives CASSQAGGTGELFF.

This clonotype was counted once. The chain combines TRBV20-1 with TRBJ2-5; D call uncertain. CDR1 and CDR2 from the germline V gene are DFQATT and SNEGSKA (reference sequence). CDR3 length: 13 residues. Trimming took 3 bases from V and 5 from J, leaving 13 bases between them. In DNA form, the CDR3 reads TGCAGTGCTAGGTGGGTCACCGAGGAGACCCAGTACTTC. Translating gives CSARWVTEETQYF.

This chain joins TRBV19 and TRBJ1-5; TRBD1 is a possible D gene (6 bases). CDR3 size: 13 residues. Trimming removed 4 bases at V and 11 bases at J, with 15 bases between. Germline loops: CDR1 LNHDA, CDR2 SQIVND (reference sequence). CDR3 region: CASSTRGGLAQHF. CDR3 DNA: TGTGCCAGTAGTACCCGAGGGGGTTTGGCCCAGCATTTT.

There are many counts of this clonotype. The gene calls are TRBV12-3 or TRBV12-4 and TRBJ1-5; tentatively, D is TRBD1 (5 bases). The CDR3 covers 11 residues. V was cut by 8 bases and J by 5 bases, with 7 bases left in between. Here the CDR3 DNA reads TGTGCCAGCGGACACGATCAGCCCCAGCATTTT. The encoded protein is CASGHDQPQHF.

This clonotype was counted many times. The chain is built from TRBV11-2 and TRBJ1-5; 10 bases are shared with TRBD1. This CDR3 has 15 amino acids. V trimming: 4 bases; J trimming: 6 bases; junction bases outside the gene matches: 6. Germline assignment: CDR1 SGHAT and CDR2 FQNNGV. CDR3: CASSWGQGIGQPQHF. The CDR3 DNA follows: TGTGCCAGCAGCTGGGGACAGGGGATAGGTCAGCCCCAGCATTTT. The whole variable domain, filled in from reference TRBV11-2 and TRBJ1-5, reads EAGVAQSPRYKIIEKRQSVAFWCNPISGHATLYWYQQILGQGPKLLIQFQNNGVVDDSQLPKDRFSAERLKGVDSTLKIQPAKLEDSAVYLCASSWGQGIGQPQHFGDGTRLSIL.

This clonotype was seen at least ten times. The V gene is TRBV30, the J gene TRBJ1-5, with D unclear. There are 16 residues in the CDR3. CDR1 is GTSNPN and CDR2 is SVGIG in the germline V gene (reference sequence). The ends were cut back, 2 bases at V and 1 base at J, with 15 bases in the middle. CDR3 loop: CAWSREGFQSNQPQHF. As DNA, the CDR3 is TGTGCCTGGAGTAGGGAAGGTTTCCAAAGCAATCAGCCCCAGCATTTT.

This clonotype was recorded at least ten times. This sequence joins TRBV5-1 and TRBJ2-7; D tentatively reads TRBD1 or TRBD2 (5 bases each). V gave up 0 bases and J gave up 6 bases, with 10 bases separating them. The CDR3 length is 13 residues. Per germline, CDR1 SGHRS and CDR2 YFSETQ. CDR3 coding DNA: TGCGCCAGCAGCTTGGAGGGACGGTTCGAGCAGTACTTC. Translation gives CASSLEGRFEQYF.

This clonotype was detected many times. V is TRBV2 and J is TRBJ1-1; TRBD1 aligns across 7 bases. This CDR3 contains 18 residues. CDR1 and CDR2 from the germline V gene are SNHLY and FYNNEI. V shed 10 bases, J shed 1 base, and the junction held 21 bases outside the gene matches. The CDR3 nucleotides are TGTGCCATCCTCCACCGAGGCGGGACTCGGGACAGGAACACTGAAGCTTTCTTT. It yields the protein CAILHRGGTRDRNTEAFF.

V usage is TRBV7-3 and J usage is TRBJ2-1, with a possible D match to TRBD1 (7 bases). Germline values: CDR1 SGHTA, CDR2 FQGTGA. Trimming removed 5 bases from V and 8 bases from J, with 13 bases in between. This CDR3 has 13 residues. The DNA for the CDR3 is TGTGCCAGCAGCCAGGGGGGTTTCGATGAGCAGTTCTTC. Translated, it gives CASSQGGFDEQFF.

This clonotype was seen more than once but under ten times. The chain recombines TRBV28 with TRBJ1-6; 11 bases are a match to TRBD1. Germline CDR1 is MDHEN and CDR2 is SYDVKM. CDR3 length: 16 residues. V lost 6 bases to trimming and J lost 4 bases; unmatched junction nucleotides: 5. The CDR3 is CASSSRDRGYNSPLHF. CDR3 DNA: TGTGCCAGCAGCTCCCGGGACAGGGGGTATAATTCACCCCTCCACTTT.

The chain joins TRBV20-1 to TRBJ2-7; possible D gene TRBD2, 5 bases. The germline V and J ends were trimmed by 0 bases and 5 bases, with 14 bases remaining between them. The CDR3 length is 14 residues. Germline CDR1 is DFQATT and CDR2 is SNEGSKA (reference sequence). CDR3 coding DNA: TGCAGTGCTAGAGATGGCCTAGCACCAAACGAGCAGTACTTC. Amino acid sequence: CSARDGLAPNEQYF.

This clonotype was found once. This may be a read error: a much more frequent sequence differs by one nucleotide. This sequence joins TRBV6-5 and TRBJ2-2; D remains unclear. Between the trimmed V and J ends, which lost 0 bases and 9 bases, there was a span of 5 bases. The CDR3 extends over 12 amino acids. Germline CDR1 is MNHEY and CDR2 is SVGAGI. CDR3 bases: TGTGCCAGCAGTTACTCTGCCAGGGAGCTGTTTTTT. Protein: CASSYSARELFF.

This clonotype has a count of ten or more. The chain joins TRBV20-1 to TRBJ1-1, with 7 bases fitting TRBD1. Losses at the gene ends were 6 bases for V and 4 bases for J; bases not matched to a gene: 8. Germline loops: CDR1 DFQATT, CDR2 SNEGSKA (reference sequence). The CDR3 spans 13 residues. CDR3 amino acids: CSAIWTGATEAFF. The CDR3 bases are TGCAGTGCCATTTGGACAGGAGCCACTGAAGCTTTCTTT.

The V call is TRBV2, the J call TRBJ2-7; unclear D gene. Trimming shortened V by 5 bases and J by 2 bases, and 10 bases separated the two germline ends. CDR3 length: 13 amino acids. CDR1 SNHLY and CDR2 FYNNEI come from the germline V gene. Written as DNA, the CDR3 is TGTGCCAGCAGTCCCCGGGTCCCCTACGAGCAGTACTTC. This sequence encodes CASSPRVPYEQYF.

The V and J genes are TRBV6-1 and TRBJ2-4; tentatively, D is TRBD2 (7 bases). The CDR3 has 14 amino acids. CDR1 and CDR2 from the germline V gene are MNHNS and SASEGT. The germline V and J ends were trimmed by 7 bases and 8 bases, with 18 bases remaining between them. CDR3 in DNA: TGTGCCAGCATCTCTCGGGGGGCGTGGGACATTCAGTACTTC. As protein: CASISRGAWDIQYF.

At least ten counts were recorded for this clonotype. The rearrangement uses TRBV28 and TRBJ2-7; D not certain. V was clipped by 5 bases and J by 0 bases, with 17 bases between them. The CDR3 has 16 residues. Germline values: CDR1 MDHEN, CDR2 SYDVKM. This chain's CDR3 is CASSLTQTLHSYEQYF. For the CDR3, the DNA is TGTGCCAGCAGTCTCACCCAAACCTTACACTCCTACGAGCAGTACTTC.

The sample holds a few counts of this clonotype. The genes are TRBV19 and TRBJ1-1; 8 bases agree with TRBD1. Germline trimming cut 6 bases from V and 4 bases from J; bases unmatched to any gene: 7. Looked up from germline, CDR1 is LNHDA and CDR2 is SQIVND (reference sequence). CDR3 size: 14 residues. The CDR3 loop is CASRAQGAPTEAFF. CDR3 nucleotide sequence: TGTGCCAGTAGAGCTCAGGGGGCGCCCACTGAAGCTTTCTTT.